This T cell receptor (beta chain) appears in the sequencing data of a study of T cell repertoires in cytomegalovirus infection. Across the study: Indications of both CMV infection and matching HLA type were provided by public TCR beta signatures.

The CDR3 runs 14 residues. Looked up from germline, CDR1 is MNHNS and CDR2 is SASEGT. The ends lost 6 bases at V and 4 bases at J; junction bases unmatched: 6. In this sample, this clonotype is medium-sized. The antigen is not known. TCRdb re-called the reads through MiXCR, storing one row per CDR3 protein. In the table there are about 340,000 distinct CDR3 sequences, roughly 28% of which are singletons. The sequence was obtained from a human donor in good health (CMV status not recorded). Some clones in this sample may be carry-over from other donors' samples. The chain joins TRBV6-1 to TRBJ1-5; 7 bases are shared with TRBD1. The sample here was cultured PBMCs, taken from culture after CMV antigen stimulation. CDR3 sequence: CASSMGQKNQPQHF. For the CDR3, the DNA is TGTGCCAGCAGCATGGGACAGAAGAATCAGCCCCAGCATTTT.